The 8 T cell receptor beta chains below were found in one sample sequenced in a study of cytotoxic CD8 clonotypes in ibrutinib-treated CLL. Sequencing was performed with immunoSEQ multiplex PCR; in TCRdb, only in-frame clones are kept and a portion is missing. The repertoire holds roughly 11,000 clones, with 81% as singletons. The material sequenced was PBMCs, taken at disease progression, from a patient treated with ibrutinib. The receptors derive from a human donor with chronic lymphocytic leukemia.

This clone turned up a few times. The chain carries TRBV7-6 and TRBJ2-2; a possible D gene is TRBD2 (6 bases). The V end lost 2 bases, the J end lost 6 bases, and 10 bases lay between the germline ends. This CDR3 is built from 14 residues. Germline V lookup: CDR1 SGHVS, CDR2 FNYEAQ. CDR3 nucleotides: TGTGCCAGCAGCTTAAAGTGGGGGGCCGGGGAGCTGTTTTTT. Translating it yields CASSLKWGAGELFF.

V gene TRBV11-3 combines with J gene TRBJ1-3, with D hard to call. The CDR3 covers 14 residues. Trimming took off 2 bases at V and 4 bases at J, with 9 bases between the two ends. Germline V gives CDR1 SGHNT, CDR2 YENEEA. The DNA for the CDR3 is TGTGCCAGCAGCTTAAGAGGGCCCGGAAACACCATATATTTT. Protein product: CASSLRGPGNTIYF. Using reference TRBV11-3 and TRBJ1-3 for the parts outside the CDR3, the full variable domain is EAGVVQSPRYKIIEKKQPVAFWCNPISGHNTLYWYLQNLGQGPELLIRYENEEAVDDSQLPKDRFSAERLKGVDSTLKIQPAELGDSAVYLCASSLRGPGNTIYFGEGSWLTVV.

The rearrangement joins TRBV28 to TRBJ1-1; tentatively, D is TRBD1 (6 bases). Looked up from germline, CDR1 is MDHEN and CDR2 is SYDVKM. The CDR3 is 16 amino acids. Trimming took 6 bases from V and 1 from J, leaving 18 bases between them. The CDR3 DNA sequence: TGTGCCAGCAGCCCCCCCGGGGGGCAATGGAACACTGAAGCTTTCTTT. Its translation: CASSPPGGQWNTEAFF.

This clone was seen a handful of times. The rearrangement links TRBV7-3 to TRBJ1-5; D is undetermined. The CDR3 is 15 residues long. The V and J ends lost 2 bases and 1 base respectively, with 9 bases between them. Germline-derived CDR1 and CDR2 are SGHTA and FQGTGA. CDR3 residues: CASSLDSESNQPQHF. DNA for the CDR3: TGTGCCAGCAGCTTAGACTCAGAAAGCAATCAGCCCCAGCATTTT.

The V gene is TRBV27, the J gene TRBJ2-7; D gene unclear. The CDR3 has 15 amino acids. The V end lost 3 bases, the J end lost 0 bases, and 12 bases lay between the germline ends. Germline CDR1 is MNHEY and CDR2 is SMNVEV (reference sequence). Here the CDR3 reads CASSFAPQTSYEQYF. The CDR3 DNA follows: TGTGCCAGCAGTTTTGCACCCCAGACCTCCTACGAGCAGTACTTC.

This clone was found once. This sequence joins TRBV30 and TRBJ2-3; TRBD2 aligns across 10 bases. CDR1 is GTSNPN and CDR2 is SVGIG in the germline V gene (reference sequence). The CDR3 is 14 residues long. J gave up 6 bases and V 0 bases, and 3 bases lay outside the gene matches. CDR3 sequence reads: CAWSVLSGRDTQYF. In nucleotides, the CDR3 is TGTGCCTGGAGTGTACTTAGCGGGAGGGATACGCAGTATTTT. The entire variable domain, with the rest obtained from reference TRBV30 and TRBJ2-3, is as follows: SQTIHQWPATLVQPVGSPLSLECTVEGTSNPNLYWYRQAAGRGLQLLFYSVGIGQISSEVPQNLSASRPQDRQFILSSKKLLLSDSGFYLCAWSVLSGRDTQYFGPGTRLTVL.

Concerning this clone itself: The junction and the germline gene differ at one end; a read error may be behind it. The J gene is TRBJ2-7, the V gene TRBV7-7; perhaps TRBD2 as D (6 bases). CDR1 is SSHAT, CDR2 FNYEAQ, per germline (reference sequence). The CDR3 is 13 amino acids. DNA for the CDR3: TGTGCTAGCAGCCTAGCGTTATCCTACGAGCAGTACTTC. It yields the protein CASSLALSYEQYF. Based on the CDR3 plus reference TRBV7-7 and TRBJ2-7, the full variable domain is GAGVSQSPRYKVTKRGQDVTLRCDPISSHATLYWYQQALGQGPEFLTYFNYEAQPDKSGLPSDRFSAERPEGSISTLTIQRTEQRDSAMYRCASSLALSYEQYFGPGTRLTVT.

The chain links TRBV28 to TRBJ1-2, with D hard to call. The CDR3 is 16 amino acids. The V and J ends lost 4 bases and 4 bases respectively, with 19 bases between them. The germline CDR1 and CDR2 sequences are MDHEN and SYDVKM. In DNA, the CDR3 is TGTGCCAGCAGTTCCCCTGGACTCCCCGGGAGCTATGGCTACACCTTC. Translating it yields CASSSPGLPGSYGYTF.